Below, 3 T cell receptor beta chains from the same sample are listed, as sequenced in a study of T cell repertoires in cytomegalovirus infection. TCRdb recomputed calls from the reads with MiXCR, one row per CDR3 protein. The profile shows more than 150,000 distinct CDR3 sequences, about 28% of them singletons. Sequencing used PBMCs. The receptors here all came from a human donor in good health (CMV status not recorded). Some clones in this sample may be carry-over from other donors' samples.

V and J are TRBV5-1 and TRBJ1-2, with a weak D call TRBD1 (5 bases). V was shortened by 1 base and J by 6 bases, with 16 bases between the two germline ends. This CDR3 contains 15 residues. Germline V gene data show CDR1 as SGHRS and CDR2 as YFSETQ. The CDR3 sequence: CASSLSLGGADGYTF. Here the CDR3 DNA reads TGCGCCAGCAGCTTGAGTTTGGGAGGGGCGGATGGCTACACCTTC.

This chain joins TRBV20-1 and TRBJ2-1; 8 nucleotides line up with TRBD2. This CDR3 has 15 amino acids. V was pared by 1 base and J by 8 bases, with 10 bases of the junction left unmatched. Germline loops: CDR1 DFQATT, CDR2 SNEGSKA (reference sequence). The CDR3 sequence: CSARAGSGGFDEQFF. As DNA, the CDR3 is TGCAGTGCTAGAGCCGGGAGCGGGGGATTCGATGAGCAGTTCTTC.

The chain is built from TRBV6-2 or TRBV6-3 and TRBJ2-7; 9 positions agree with TRBD1. The germline V gene has CDR1 MNHEY and CDR2 SVGEGT. The V gene end was trimmed by 6 bases and the J gene end by 0 bases; junction bases not matched to a gene: 9. This CDR3 region has 16 residues. The CDR3 region is CASRLSGTGTSYEQYF. CDR3 sequence (DNA): TGTGCCAGCAGACTCTCCGGGACAGGGACCTCCTACGAGCAGTACTTC.